This T cell receptor (beta chain) comes out of a study of CD8+CD57+ T cells in acquired aplastic anemia. Study-wide background: Across the sorted CD4+ and CD8+ cells, DNA amounts averaged approximately 3.1 ug. Overall study results and limits: Patients and controls had in common 25 to 30 CD8+ CDR3 sequences. Patients did not significantly differ from controls in CD8+ Simpson's diversity.

Using genomic DNA as the template, TCR beta VDJ and CDR3 profiling was carried out. Each CDR3 protein is one row after TCRdb ran MiXCR on the reads. This table has under 350,000 distinct CDR3 sequences, roughly 61% appearing once. This clonotype was counted a few times. Its antigen is unidentified. Only patients with CD8+CD57+ cell expansion on flow cytometry were chosen for sequencing. All participating patients were living with severe acquired aplastic anemia. CDR1 is DFQATT, CDR2 SNEGSKA, per germline (reference sequence). CDR3 length equals 14 residues. Trimming left V 5 bases short and J 3 bases short, with 17 bases between.

The rearrangement links TRBV20-1 to TRBJ2-7, with D tentatively TRBD1 (6 bases). The clonotype was recovered from a human donor with aplastic anemia. The sample taken for sequencing was sorted CD4+, CD8+, or CD8+CD57+ T cells (not recorded which) from PBMCs. CDR3 DNA: TGCAGTGCTTCAGGACAGTCCTTGGTCTACGAGCAGTACTTC. Protein sequence: CSASGQSLVYEQYF.